This is a list of T cell receptor beta chains from one sample in a study of Ad26.COV2.S vaccination and SARS-CoV-2 variants. Sequencing was performed with immunoSEQ multiplex PCR; in TCRdb, only in-frame clones are kept and a portion is missing. Of roughly 92,000 clones detected, 82% appear once; the ten largest clones hold roughly 15%. The sample here was peripheral blood, taken after recovery from COVID-19. These TCRs come from a human donor who had recovered from COVID-19. The CDR3 runs from the conserved cysteine through the conserved F or W. D genes are given only for firm matches. Clone size appears in some rows only: once, few, many, or a class for an expanded clone.

-	TRBV7-6	many	13	TRBJ2-3	TGTGCCAGCAGCCCCGGGAGCACAGATACGCAGTATTTT	CASSPGSTDTQYF
TRBD2	TRBV7-3	-	16	TRBJ2-1	TGTGCCAGCAGCTTAAGGGCTAGCGGGGCCTACAATGAGCAGTTCTTC	CASSLRASGAYNEQFF
-	TRBV6-1	-	15	TRBJ2-1	TGTGCCAGCAGTGAAGCTCCCTTGGCCGGAGGAAGGCAGTTCTTC	CASSEAPLAGGRQFF
TRBD1	TRBV6-5	-	15	TRBJ2-2	TGTGCCAGCAGTTGGACAGGGGCGGACACCGGGGAGCTGTTTTTT	CASSWTGADTGELFF
TRBD2	TRBV28	-	16	TRBJ2-3	TGTGCCAGCAGTTTCCCACTAGCGGGAGGGTCAGATACGCAGTATTTT	CASSFPLAGGSDTQYF
-	TRBV10-2	-	12	TRBJ1-2	TGCGCCAGCGGAAGAGGGACACTAGGCTACACCTTC	CASGRGTLGYTF
TRBD1	TRBV18	-	15	TRBJ1-1	TGTGCCAGCTCACCGGGACAGGGGATGAACACTGAAGCTTTCTTT	CASSPGQGMNTEAFF
-	TRBV6-5	medium-sized	13	TRBJ1-2	TGTGCCAGCAGTTACACTCAGGGTGAAGGCTACACCTTC	CASSYTQGEGYTF
-	TRBV7-6	few	15	TRBJ1-6	TGTGCCAGCAGCTTAGGTCCGGGGAAAAATTCACCCCTCCACTTT	CASSLGPGKNSPLHF
-	TRBV27	-	13	TRBJ2-2	TGTGCCAGCAGTTTCCCAGGCCCCGGAGAGCTGTTTTTT	CASSFPGPGELFF
TRBD1	TRBV7-2	-	15	TRBJ1-2	TGTGCCAGCAGCCCATCACAGGGGGTCGGCTATGGCTACACCTTC	CASSPSQGVGYGYTF
-	TRBV28	once	15	TRBJ2-4	TGTGCCAGCAGTCACCAGGGGGCGGGAGAATCCATTCAGTACTTC	CASSHQGAGESIQYF
-	TRBV4-3	-	17	TRBJ2-2	TGCGCCAGCAGCCAACACGTACAAGGGGGTGACACCGGGGAGCTGTTTTTT	CASSQHVQGGDTGELFF
TRBD2	TRBV27	-	12	TRBJ2-1	TGTGCCAGCAGTCCACATGGACTAGTTGAGTTCTTC	CASSPHGLVEFF
TRBD2	TRBV28	-	15	TRBJ2-1	TGTGCCAGCAGTCCCACTAGCGGGAGGGCCAACGAGCAGTTCTTC	CASSPTSGRANEQFF
-	TRBV9	once	13	TRBJ2-1	TGTGCCAGCAGCGTAGTAATAGGGGATGAGCAGTTCTTC	CASSVVIGDEQFF
-	TRBV18	-	15	TRBJ2-1	TGTGCCAGCTCACCGGGTGGCAGCGTCTACAATGAGCAGTTCTTC	CASSPGGSVYNEQFF
-	TRBV4-3	-	15	TRBJ1-3	TGCGCCAGCAGCTCGACAGACTATCCTGGAAACACCATATATTTT	CASSSTDYPGNTIYF
TRBD2	TRBV3-1/TRBV3-2	once	14	TRBJ2-3	TGTGCCAGCAGCCATAGCGGGAGGGAGGATACGCAGTATTTT	CASSHSGREDTQYF
-	TRBV10-3	-	16	TRBJ2-2	TGTGCCATCAGTGCCAGCGGAATACCGAACACCGGGGAGCTGTTTTTT	CAISASGIPNTGELFF
-	TRBV28	-	13	TRBJ2-3	TGTGCCAGCAGTTTGGTAGTGACAGATACGCAGTATTTT	CASSLVVTDTQYF
TRBD2	TRBV18	-	17	TRBJ2-1	TGTGCCAGCTCACCTCGGACTAGCGGGAGCTCCTACAATGAGCAGTTCTTC	CASSPRTSGSSYNEQFF
-	TRBV5-8	-	14	TRBJ1-2	TGTGCCAGCAGCCGCGGCGGTTATAACTATGGCTACACCTTC	CASSRGGYNYGYTF
-	TRBV19	-	15	TRBJ2-7	TGTGCCAGTAGCGTTCAGCGGGTTTCAACCTACGAGCAGTACTTC	CASSVQRVSTYEQYF
-	TRBV12-3/TRBV12-4	-	13	TRBJ1-5	TGTGCCAGCAGTTTAGTACTGGTCCAGCCCCAGCATTTT	CASSLVLVQPQHF
-	TRBV12-3/TRBV12-4	few	13	TRBJ2-2	TGTGCCAGCAGTAATGGACACACCGGGGAGCTGTTTTTT	CASSNGHTGELFF
TRBD2	TRBV19	-	20	TRBJ2-4	TGTGCCAGTAGTATTAGGTCGGGACTAGCGGGAGGGCCGGCCAAAAACATTCAGTACTTC	CASSIRSGLAGGPAKNIQYF
-	TRBV14	-	17	TRBJ2-7	TGTGCCAGCAGCCCCCTAGGCCGGGGGCGCGGCTCCTACGAGCAGTACTTC	CASSPLGRGRGSYEQYF
-	TRBV7-9	-	14	TRBJ2-4	TGTGCCAGCAGCCCGCGAACGGTGGACGGAAAACAGTACTTC	CASSPRTVDGKQYF
-	TRBV6-1	-	15	TRBJ2-7	TGTGCCAGCAGTGAAGAGGGGGGACAGCCCTACGAGCAGTACTTC	CASSEEGGQPYEQYF
-	TRBV7-2	-	11	TRBJ2-5	TGTGCCAGCAGCACCAGGGAGTCCCAGTACTTC	CASSTRESQYF
TRBD1	TRBV24-1	-	15	TRBJ2-5	TGTGCCACCAGTGAACCGGGACAGGTGGGAGAGACCCAGTACTTC	CATSEPGQVGETQYF
TRBD1	TRBV3-1/TRBV3-2	-	16	TRBJ2-3	TGTGCCAGCAGCATAAACGACAGGGGGCGAGGAGATACGCAGTATTTT	CASSINDRGRGDTQYF
-	TRBV21-1	-	14	TRBJ2-1	TGTGCCAGCAGAACTAGCGCTAGTAAAAATGAGCAGTTCTTC	CASRTSASKNEQFF
TRBD2	TRBV9	-	15	TRBJ2-1	TGTGCCAGCAGCGCCGGGACTAGCGGGATATATGAGCAGTTCTTC	CASSAGTSGIYEQFF
TRBD1	TRBV18	-	14	TRBJ2-7	TGTGCCAGCTCACCAGGGACAGGGGTATACGAGCAGTACTTC	CASSPGTGVYEQYF
TRBD1	TRBV2	-	13	TRBJ1-1	TGTGCCAGCAGTTGGGGACAGGGGCCTGAAGCTTTCTTT	CASSWGQGPEAFF
TRBD1	TRBV6-2/TRBV6-3	-	19	TRBJ2-6	TGTGCCAGCAGTTACTATGGACAGGGAACCCTCTCTGGGGCCAACGTCCTGACTTTC	CASSYYGQGTLSGANVLTF
-	TRBV21-1	-	16	TRBJ2-1	TGTGCCAGCAGCAAAGTTCTATCGCCGGAGAGGGGGGGGCAGTTCTTC	CASSKVLSPERGGQFF
-	TRBV10-1	-	18	TRBJ1-5	TGCGCCAGCAGGGGTGGCAGGGGCGATCCGTATAGCAATCAGCCCCAGCATTTT	CASRGGRGDPYSNQPQHF
TRBD2	TRBV4-1	-	17	TRBJ2-1	TGCGCCAGCAGCCAAGGCGGGACTAGCGGGAGTTACAATGAGCAGTTCTTC	CASSQGGTSGSYNEQFF
-	TRBV7-2	-	17	TRBJ1-5	TGTGCCAGCAGCCATCCCGCGGGGGGGGGAAGCAATCAGCCCCAGCATTTT	CASSHPAGGGSNQPQHF
-	TRBV28	-	12	TRBJ2-1	TGTGCCAGCAGTTTACTAGAAGGTGAGCAGTTCTTC	CASSLLEGEQFF
-	TRBV7-9	-	13	TRBJ1-3	TGTGCCAGCAGGGACAGCTCTGGAAACACCATATATTTT	CASRDSSGNTIYF
TRBD1	TRBV5-4	-	16	TRBJ2-5	TGTGCCAGCAGCTTGGGTACAGGGGGTGGAGAAGAGACCCAGTACTTC	CASSLGTGGGEETQYF
-	TRBV29-1	-	13	TRBJ1-2	TGCAGCGTTGATGGTCGCTTTTTAGATGGCTACACCTTC	CSVDGRFLDGYTF
TRBD2	TRBV5-1	few	17	TRBJ2-6	TGCGCCAGCAGCTTGGGTAGCGGGACCCCTCGGGCCAACGTCCTGACTTTC	CASSLGSGTPRANVLTF
TRBD2	TRBV5-1	-	18	TRBJ2-7	TGCGCCAGCAGCTTGGCCGTTGGTAGCGGGAGTCGTAGGTACGAGCAGTACTTC	CASSLAVGSGSRRYEQYF
-	TRBV29-1	-	14	TRBJ2-5	TGCAGCGTTGCCCTCTTGGGTAGGGGAGAGACCCAGTACTTC	CSVALLGRGETQYF
-	TRBV11-2	-	15	TRBJ1-1	TGTGCCAGCAGCCCCGACGGCGGCAGAAACACTGAAGCTTTCTTT	CASSPDGGRNTEAFF
TRBD1	TRBV28	-	14	TRBJ2-7	TGTGCCAGCAGTCGGAGCAGGGGGCAAAACGAGCAGTACTTC	CASSRSRGQNEQYF
TRBD1	TRBV6-2/TRBV6-3	-	15	TRBJ2-2	TGTGCCAGCAGTTCAGGGGGCCCGCCGCCCGGGGAGCTGTTTTTT	CASSSGGPPPGELFF
-	TRBV5-6	-	14	TRBJ2-3	TGTGCCAGCAGCACCCCGCGCGGGTTTCATACGCAGTATTTT	CASSTPRGFHTQYF
TRBD1	TRBV5-4	-	14	TRBJ2-7	TGTGCCAGCAGCTTGGTAGGGGGCTGGGACGAGCAGTACTTC	CASSLVGGWDEQYF
-	TRBV25-1	-	15	TRBJ2-3	TGTGCCAGTGGCACCGATGGGGTATATACAGATACGCAGTATTTT	CASGTDGVYTDTQYF
TRBD1	TRBV7-3	-	15	TRBJ2-1	TGTGCCAGCAGCCCCGAGACAGGGATACACAATGAGCAGTTCTTC	CASSPETGIHNEQFF
TRBD2	TRBV19	-	14	TRBJ2-1	TGTGCCAGTAGTATCGGGACCCGGGAGGGCGAGCAGTTCTTC	CASSIGTREGEQFF